This T cell receptor beta chain was captured in a study of T cell changes during pregnancy in multiple sclerosis. Generated by immunoSEQ multiplex PCR, the TCRdb table keeps only in-frame clones and is missing some. The sample has approximately 97,000 clones; roughly nine tenths are singletons. This TCR was sampled from a female donor in good health, enrolled as a control in a pregnancy study. The sequencing used peripheral blood, collected in the second trimester of pregnancy.

CDR3 in amino acids: CASSQEAGMYQETQYF. The CDR3, as DNA: TGCGCCAGCAGCCAAGAGGCAGGGATGTACCAAGAGACCCAGTACTTC. V gene TRBV4-1 combines with J gene TRBJ2-5; a weak D match, TRBD1 (5 bases). This CDR3 spans 16 amino acids. The ends were cut back, 0 bases at V and 0 bases at J, with 11 bases in the middle. Per germline, CDR1 MGHRA and CDR2 YSYEKL.